A selection of T cell receptor beta chains follows, all from one sample in a study of cytomegalovirus exposure and HLA in healthy donors. Assay used: immunoSEQ multiplex PCR; TCRdb lists only in-frame clones, some missing. This sample yields more than 85,000 clones, of which under 80% are seen a single time; around 2.1% belongs to the top ten. The sequencing sample was made of PBMCs. The receptors shown here come from a boy aged 5-17 years in good health and CMV-seronegative. The CDR3 runs from the conserved cysteine through the conserved F or W. The order of the fields is J gene, V gene, clone size, D gene, CDR3 protein, CDR3 DNA. The D gene is left open where the match is weak. Clone size is shown for a subset of rows, as once, few, many or a class of expanded clone.

TRBJ1-1,TRBV27,NA,TRBD1,CASSFTGGPFF,TGTGCCAGCAGTTTTACAGGGGGTCCTTTCTTT
TRBJ2-7,TRBV28,NA,TRBD2,CASSLTSGSSYEQYF,TGTGCCAGCAGTTTGACTAGCGGGAGCTCCTACGAGCAGTACTTC
TRBJ2-3,TRBV7-2,NA,TRBD2,CASSSGAGSTDTQYF,TGTGCCAGCAGCTCCGGAGCGGGGAGCACAGATACGCAGTATTTT
TRBJ2-7,TRBV19,few,NA,CASSPGIYEQYF,TGTGCCAGTAGCCCAGGGATCTACGAGCAGTACTTC
TRBJ1-1,TRBV28,NA,TRBD1,CASSFLTGGFTEAFF,TGTGCCAGCAGTTTCCTGACAGGGGGCTTTACTGAAGCTTTCTTT
TRBJ2-2,TRBV9,NA,TRBD2,CASSGGASRELFF,TGTGCCAGCTCCGGGGGGGCGAGCCGGGAGCTGTTTTTT
TRBJ2-7,TRBV27,once,TRBD1,CASSRDRVKSYEQYF,TGTGCCAGCAGCCGGGACAGGGTCAAGTCCTACGAGCAGTACTTC
TRBJ2-7,TRBV28,NA,NA,CASSPNPGWRYEQYF,TGTGCCAGCAGTCCGAATCCGGGGTGGCGCTACGAGCAGTACTTC
TRBJ1-1,TRBV28,NA,TRBD1,CASSLGTGVNTEAFF,TGTGCCAGCAGTCTCGGGACAGGGGTGAACACTGAAGCTTTCTTT
TRBJ2-1,TRBV19,once,TRBD2,CASSRTSGNNEQFF,TGTGCCAGTAGTAGGACTAGCGGTAACAATGAGCAGTTCTTC
TRBJ2-7,TRBV5-1,NA,TRBD2,CASAYLPQSGRVYEQYF,TGCGCCAGCGCCTACCTTCCCCAGAGCGGGAGGGTCTACGAGCAGTACTTC
TRBJ2-5,TRBV9,NA,TRBD1,CASTETDRGGQYF,TGTGCCAGCACGGAAACCGACAGGGGTGGCCAGTACTTC
TRBJ2-7,TRBV28,NA,NA,CASSLSGFRSYEQYF,TGTGCCAGCAGTTTATCGGGATTTCGCTCCTACGAGCAGTACTTC
TRBJ1-1,TRBV30,NA,TRBD1,CARNRGGNTEAFF,TGTGCCAGAAACAGGGGTGGGAACACTGAAGCTTTCTTT
TRBJ2-3,TRBV6-4,NA,TRBD2,CASSEGSGADTQYF,TGTGCCAGCAGTGAGGGTAGCGGGGCAGATACGCAGTATTTT
TRBJ2-7,TRBV7-9,NA,TRBD1,CASSWAGGNYEQYF,TGTGCCAGCAGCTGGGCAGGGGGAAACTACGAGCAGTACTTC
TRBJ1-1,TRBV5-4,NA,NA,CASSPAPGLNTEAFF,TGTGCCAGCAGCCCCGCCCCAGGGCTGAACACTGAAGCTTTCTTT
TRBJ2-2,TRBV9,NA,NA,CASSERSANTGELFF,TGTGCCAGCAGCGAAAGAAGCGCGAACACCGGGGAGCTGTTTTTT
TRBJ1-6,TRBV5-4,NA,TRBD1,CASSRDSNSPLHF,TGTGCCAGCAGTCGGGACAGCAATTCACCCCTCCACTTT
TRBJ1-1,TRBV11-3,NA,NA,CASSLALNTEAFF,TGTGCCAGCAGCTTAGCGTTGAACACTGAAGCTTTCTTT
TRBJ2-7,TRBV4-1,NA,NA,CASSQDEKSEESSYEQYF,TGCGCCAGCAGCCAAGACGAGAAATCGGAGGAGAGCTCCTACGAGCAGTACTTC
TRBJ2-7,TRBV7-6,NA,NA,CASSLVDSYEQYF,TGTGCCAGCAGCTTAGTAGACTCCTACGAGCAGTACTTC
TRBJ1-1,TRBV9,NA,NA,CASSASGRGDTEAFF,TGTGCCAGCAGCGCCAGTGGGAGGGGAGACACTGAAGCTTTCTTT
TRBJ2-7,TRBV10-3,NA,NA,CAISEMSPYEQYF,TGTGCCATCAGTGAGATGAGTCCCTACGAGCAGTACTTC
TRBJ2-7,TRBV7-2,NA,TRBD1,CASSFTGTVSYEQYF,TGTGCCAGCAGCTTCACCGGGACAGTCTCCTACGAGCAGTACTTC
TRBJ1-2,TRBV30,NA,NA,CAWSVGQGNYGYTF,TGTGCCTGGAGTGTAGGGCAGGGGAACTATGGCTACACCTTC
TRBJ1-2,TRBV29-1,NA,TRBD1,CSGGTDTNYGYTF,TGCAGCGGGGGGACAGACACTAACTATGGCTACACCTTC
TRBJ1-6,TRBV9,NA,TRBD1,CASSGGTGPMGGSPLHF,TGTGCCAGCAGCGGCGGGACAGGCCCGATGGGGGGTTCACCCCTCCACTTT
TRBJ1-2,TRBV4-3,NA,TRBD1,CASCPRTGGHYGYTF,TGCGCCAGCTGTCCTAGGACAGGGGGACACTATGGCTACACCTTC
TRBJ2-2,TRBV28,few,TRBD1,CASRGTGGRTGELFF,TGTGCCAGCAGGGGGACAGGGGGTAGGACCGGGGAGCTGTTTTTT
TRBJ1-1,TRBV6-5,NA,NA,CASILNTEAFF,TGTGCCAGCATCTTGAACACTGAAGCTTTCTTT
TRBJ2-6,TRBV6-5,NA,NA,CASSFTVSGANVLTF,TGTGCCAGCAGTTTTACAGTCTCTGGGGCCAACGTCCTGACTTTC
TRBJ2-7,TRBV14,once,NA,CASSQATVSYEQYF,TGTGCCAGCAGCCAAGCGACAGTCTCCTACGAGCAGTACTTC
TRBJ1-2,TRBV7-9,NA,TRBD1,CASSLARGQGGGYTF,TGTGCCAGCAGCTTAGCGCGGGGACAGGGGGGAGGCTACACCTTC
TRBJ1-1,TRBV5-1,few,NA,CASMGGDTEAFF,TGCGCCAGCATGGGGGGGGACACTGAAGCTTTCTTT
TRBJ1-2,TRBV7-2,NA,NA,CASSMPGYNYGYTF,TGTGCCAGCAGCATGCCGGGTTATAACTATGGCTACACCTTC
TRBJ1-2,TRBV28,NA,NA,CASSPHSGGAGGYTF,TGTGCCAGCAGCCCCCATTCGGGGGGCGCAGGTGGCTACACCTTC
TRBJ2-7,TRBV5-4,NA,TRBD2,CASSLAGTSGGAGYEQYF,TGTGCCAGCAGCTTGGCCGGGACTAGCGGGGGGGCTGGCTACGAGCAGTACTTC
TRBJ2-7,TRBV19,NA,NA,CASSIVPGSYEQYF,TGTGCCAGTAGTATAGTTCCGGGATCCTACGAGCAGTACTTC
TRBJ1-2,TRBV9,NA,NA,CASSVFTTGNYGYTF,TGTGCCAGCAGCGTTTTTACGACAGGAAACTATGGCTACACCTTC
TRBJ2-5,TRBV30,once,NA,CAWSAVRGKRETQYF,TGTGCCTGGAGTGCTGTCAGGGGAAAGCGGGAGACCCAGTACTTC
TRBJ1-5,TRBV6-1,NA,TRBD1,CATNGQGNQPQHF,TGTGCCACTAACGGACAGGGCAATCAGCCCCAGCATTTT
TRBJ2-7,TRBV7-8,NA,NA,CASSLARQGSSYEQYF,TGTGCCAGCAGCTTAGCGCGGCAGGGGAGCTCCTACGAGCAGTACTTC
TRBJ2-3,TRBV6-4,NA,NA,CASSDGAGDADTQYF,TGTGCCAGCAGTGACGGGGCAGGGGATGCGGATACGCAGTATTTT
TRBJ1-4,TRBV14,NA,NA,CASSPPSDRTKLFF,TGTGCCAGCAGCCCCCCATCCGACAGGACCAAACTGTTTTTT
TRBJ2-7,TRBV4-1,NA,TRBD1,CASSQVGQGAYEQYF,TGCGCCAGCAGCCAAGTAGGGCAGGGGGCCTACGAGCAGTACTTC
TRBJ2-7,TRBV27,once,NA,CASSLSEGPYEQYF,TGTGCCAGCAGTTTATCGGAGGGCCCCTACGAGCAATACTTC
TRBJ2-3,TRBV16,NA,TRBD2,CASSNLAEVSDTQYF,TGTGCCAGCAGCAACCTAGCGGAAGTGTCAGATACGCAGTATTTT
TRBJ2-1,TRBV15,NA,TRBD1,CATSSRDSDNEQFF,TGTGCCACCAGCAGCCGGGACAGCGACAATGAGCAGTTCTTC
TRBJ1-4,TRBV5-1,NA,NA,CASSLDTGSEKLFF,TGCGCCAGCAGCCTAGATACAGGGAGCGAAAAACTGTTTTTT
TRBJ1-2,TRBV2,NA,NA,CASPRGSGRYSGYTF,TGTGCCAGCCCCCGTGGGTCAGGGCGATACAGTGGCTACACCTTC
TRBJ1-1,TRBV9,NA,NA,CASSPTGGAEAFF,TGTGCCAGCAGCCCCACCGGGGGGGCTGAAGCTTTCTTT
TRBJ1-2,TRBV27,NA,NA,CASSTLNYGYTF,TGTGCCAGCAGCACTTTAAACTATGGCTACACCTTC
TRBJ2-3,TRBV6-4,NA,NA,CASSPYPGRVVDTQYF,TGTGCCAGCAGTCCGTATCCCGGTAGAGTTGTGGATACGCAGTATTTT
TRBJ1-5,TRBV6-1,NA,NA,CASSGGGASQPQHF,TGTGCCAGCAGTGGTGGGGGGGCGAGTCAGCCCCAGCATTTT
TRBJ2-7,TRBV14,NA,NA,CASSQEVPDEQYF,TGTGCCAGCAGCCAAGAGGTTCCGGACGAGCAGTACTTC